A single sample gave rise to the 7 T cell receptor beta chains below, sequenced in a study of blood T cell repertoires in COVID-19. TCRdb's copy holds only in-frame clones and misses some; the assay was immunoSEQ multiplex PCR. The sample lists 84,000 or so clones, around 83% occurring once. Sequences were obtained from peripheral blood. These receptors were obtained from a man at least 80 years old with active or convalescent COVID-19.

This clone was detected only a few times. J is TRBJ1-6 and V is TRBV3-1 (or the pseudogene TRBV3-2); 7 nucleotides line up with TRBD1. The trim removed 0 bases at V and 14 bases at J, leaving 10 bases unmatched. In germline, CDR1 is LGHDT, CDR2 YNNKEL (reference sequence). The CDR3 loop spans 15 amino acids. CDR3 in DNA: TGTGCCAGCAGCCAAGATGGACCGGGAGACAGGGCCCTCCACTTT. It encodes CASSQDGPGDRALHF.

This clone turned up a few times. The J gene is TRBJ2-3, the V gene TRBV2; TRBD2 agrees at 12 bases. The CDR3 runs to 15 residues. The J segment lost 4 bases and the V segment lost 6 bases, leaving 5 bases of the junction unmatched. Germline assignment: CDR1 SNHLY and CDR2 FYNNEI. This CDR3 is CASSGTSGGSDTQYF. CDR3 coding DNA: TGTGCCAGCAGCGGAACTAGCGGGGGGTCAGATACGCAGTATTTT.

This clone was detected a few times. The chain recombines TRBV7-2 with TRBJ1-5; no definite D call. The CDR3 extends over 13 amino acids. Germline V CDR1 and CDR2: SGHTA, FQGNSA. The V gene lost 5 bases and the J gene lost 1 base, with 6 bases spanning the gap. CDR3 region: CASSGGSNQPQHF. The CDR3 bases are TGTGCCAGCAGCGGAGGGAGCAATCAGCCCCAGCATTTT.

V usage is TRBV7-9 and J usage is TRBJ1-5; 7 positions agree with TRBD1. V was pared by 5 bases and J by 3 bases, with 7 bases of the junction left unmatched. The CDR3 runs to 15 residues. Germline-derived CDR1 and CDR2 are SEHNR and FQNEAQ (reference sequence). CDR3 sequence reads: CASSPGTDNNQPQHF. In DNA form, the CDR3 reads TGTGCCAGCAGCCCCGGGACAGATAACAATCAGCCCCAGCATTTT.

The chain combines TRBV28 with TRBJ1-3; D possibly corresponds to TRBD1 (6 bases). The CDR3 is 16 amino acids. Per germline, CDR1 MDHEN and CDR2 SYDVKM. Deletions cut 6 bases from V and 0 bases from J, with 15 bases between. In DNA form, the CDR3 reads TGTGCCAGCAGCAGAAGAGACAGGCTCTCTGGAAACACCATATATTTT. It encodes CASSRRDRLSGNTIYF. The variable domain in full, with the rest retrieved from reference TRBV28 and TRBJ1-3, is DVKVTQSSRYLVKRTGEKVFLECVQDMDHENMFWYRQDPGLGLRLIYFSYDVKMKEKGDIPEGYSVSREKKERFSLILESASTNQTSMYLCASSRRDRLSGNTIYFGEGSWLTVV.

The chain recombines TRBV7-3 with TRBJ2-3, with 7 bases identical to TRBD2. The junction had 5 bases not matched to a gene; V was cut back by 5 bases and J by 0 bases. The germline gives CDR1 SGHTA, CDR2 FQGTGA. The CDR3 runs to 15 residues. The CDR3 here is CASSPTSVSTDTQYF. The CDR3 nucleotides are TGTGCCAGCAGCCCCACTAGCGTTAGCACAGATACGCAGTATTTT.

The chain has TRBV29-1 and TRBJ2-4; 11 nucleotides line up with TRBD1. The germline gives CDR1 SQVTM, CDR2 ANQGSEA. This CDR3 region has 15 residues. Unmatched junction bases numbered 13, after V lost 7 bases and J lost 8 bases. CDR3 amino acids: CSASSGTGGIYIQYF. CDR3 sequence (DNA): TGCAGCGCCTCTTCCGGGACAGGGGGTATATACATTCAGTACTTC. Based on the CDR3 plus reference TRBV29-1 and TRBJ2-4, the full variable domain is SAVISQKPSRDICQRGTSLTIQCQVDSQVTMMFWYRQQPGQSLTLIATANQGSEATYESGFVIDKFPISRPNLTFSTLTVSNMSPEDSSIYLCSASSGTGGIYIQYFGAGTRLSVL.